The 13 T cell receptor beta chains below were found in one sample sequenced in a study of blood T cells in healthy people across ages. Sample-barcoded 5' priming and a J-beta primer mix drove a second PCR of roughly 6 to 12 cycles. TCRdb re-called the 5' RACE reads with MiXCR, one entry per CDR3 protein. The sample holds around 600,000 distinct CDR3 sequences; 40% to 55% are singletons and the top ten take approximately 23%. The sample comprised blood. These receptors originate from an elderly man in good health.

This clonotype was seen many times. J is TRBJ2-7 and V is TRBV7-2; 8 nucleotides align to TRBD1. The CDR3 covers 14 residues. Germline assignment: CDR1 SGHTA and CDR2 FQGNSA. V gave up 4 bases and J gave up 2 bases; unmatched junction bases: 4. The CDR3 coding sequence is TGTGCCAGCAGCTCAACAGGGGGGACCTACGAGCAGTACTTC. Translating it yields CASSSTGGTYEQYF.

In its sample, this clonotype was seen a few times. This may arise from a read error, as a much more abundant clone is one base away. The V and J genes are TRBV6-1 and TRBJ2-1, with 8 bases fitting TRBD2. The J segment lost 6 bases and the V segment lost 6 bases, leaving 16 bases of the junction unmatched. Germline V gives CDR1 MNHNS, CDR2 SASEGT. This CDR3 has 17 amino acids. The CDR3 nucleotides read TGTGCCAGCAGGCAGCAACGGGGACGAGCGGGGGCCAATGAGCAGTTCTTC. Its translation is CASRQQRGRAGANEQFF.

This clonotype was picked up a small number of times. The chain recombines TRBV4-1 with TRBJ2-7; 8 bases are a match to TRBD2. The germline CDR1 and CDR2 sequences are MGHRA and YSYEKL. This CDR3 comprises 15 residues. The V segment lost 1 base and the J segment 5 bases; nucleotides outside the gene matches: 7. CDR3 bases: TGCGCCAGCAGCCAAGTTGCGGGGGGCTCGGACGAGCAGTACTTC. This translates into CASSQVAGGSDEQYF.

As regards this clonotype: A much larger clonotype is one base distant, so this may be a read error. The V call is TRBV7-9, the J call TRBJ2-5; 8 positions agree with TRBD2. The CDR3 is 15 amino acids. The junction had 16 bases not matched to a gene; V was cut back by 5 bases and J by 11 bases. From germline, CDR1 is SEHNR and CDR2 FQNEAQ (reference sequence). Written as DNA, the CDR3 is TGTGCCAGCAGCCAAGAGCGGGGGCGCCACAATGAGCAGTACTTC. This gives the protein CASSQERGRHNEQYF.

V and J are TRBV29-1 and TRBJ1-1; TRBD1 matches at 10 bases. This CDR3 is built from 13 residues. Trimming at V came to 6 bases and at J to 4 bases, leaving 5 bases not matched to a gene. Germline V gives CDR1 SQVTM, CDR2 ANQGSEA. CDR3 DNA: TGCAGCGTAAGACAGGGGGCTTCCACTGAAGCTTTCTTT. Translated: CSVRQGASTEAFF.

The chain links TRBV4-3 to TRBJ2-3, with TRBD1 matching 8 bases. CDR1 is LGHNA, CDR2 YSLEER, per germline. The CDR3 has 16 residues. Germline trimming cut 1 base from V and 1 base from J; bases unmatched to any gene: 4. This CDR3 is CASSQGRGQGTDTQYF. CDR3 nucleotides: TGCGCCAGCAGCCAAGGCAGGGGGCAGGGCACAGATACGCAGTATTTT.

This clonotype was recorded a few times. The chain employs TRBV5-1 and TRBJ2-1; TRBD2 agrees at 8 bases. Trimming removed 3 bases from V and 2 bases from J; junction bases left unmatched: 10. Germline values: CDR1 SGHRS, CDR2 YFSETQ. CDR3 length: 17 amino acids. The CDR3 loop reads CASSSGPSGGPYNEQFF. CDR3 bases: TGCGCCAGCAGCTCCGGACCCTCGGGGGGGCCCTACAATGAGCAGTTCTTC.

The rearrangement links TRBV2 to TRBJ1-5, with D perhaps matching TRBD1 (6 bases). This CDR3 is built from 15 residues. Per the germline V gene, CDR1 is SNHLY and CDR2 is FYNNEI. Trimming removed 5 bases at V and 0 bases at J, with 11 bases between. CDR3 region: CASSMYRDSNQPQHF. The CDR3 nucleotides are TGTGCCAGCAGTATGTACAGGGATAGCAATCAGCCCCAGCATTTT.

A remark on this clonotype: A junction end diverges from the germline sequence, so it may reflect a read error. The V gene is TRBV20-1, the J gene TRBJ2-1; 12 positions match TRBD2. Germline V gives CDR1 DFQATT, CDR2 SNEGSKA (reference sequence). This CDR3 has 15 residues. CDR3 residues: CSTSVRTSGTDEQFF. In DNA, the CDR3 is TGCAGTACTAGCGTCAGGACTAGCGGGACGGATGAGCAGTTCTTC.

In regard to this clonotype: A much larger clone lies one base from this, so it may be a read error. The chain joins TRBV6-6 to TRBJ2-4; TRBD1 or TRBD2 may be the D gene (7 bases each). The germline V gene encodes CDR1 MNHNY and CDR2 SVGAGI (reference sequence). The CDR3 covers 15 residues. Trimming removed 4 bases at V and 9 bases at J, with 19 bases between. The chain's CDR3 is CASSFQDQGGGIQYF. The DNA for the CDR3 is TGTGCCAGCAGTTTCCAGGACCAGGGGGGGGGCATTCAGTACTTC.

The V call is TRBV5-1, the J call TRBJ2-1; D is unresolved. The CDR3 sequence is 17 residues long. V lost 0 bases to trimming and J lost 0 bases, with 13 bases between them. CDR1 is SGHRS and CDR2 is YFSETQ in the germline V gene. CDR3: CASSLGGRQFSYNEQFF. CDR3 sequence (DNA): TGCGCCAGCAGCTTGGGAGGCAGACAATTCTCCTACAATGAGCAGTTCTTC.

The CDR3 loop reads CSASDGAKNIQYF. The CDR3 bases are TGCAGTGCTAGTGATGGGGCCAAAAACATTCAGTACTTC. The rearrangement joins TRBV20-1 to TRBJ2-4; D is uncertain. Germline V gene lookup returns CDR1 DFQATT and CDR2 SNEGSKA (reference sequence). This CDR3 region has 13 residues. The V and J ends lost 3 bases and 1 base respectively, with 7 bases between them.

The chain links TRBV7-8 to TRBJ2-2; D might be TRBD2 (6 bases). V lost 4 bases, J lost 8 bases, and 17 bases lay in between. This CDR3 comprises 15 residues. Germline lookup yields CDR1 SGHVS and CDR2 FQNEAQ. The CDR3 sequence: CASSSRRLVEGELFF. The CDR3 DNA reads TGTGCCAGCAGCTCCAGACGACTAGTTGAGGGGGAGCTGTTTTTT.